Given below is one T cell receptor beta chain in context. The data were taken from a study of blood T cell repertoires in COVID-19. Study as a whole: The origin of the acute and convalescent COVID-19 samples was the United States, Italy and Spain. From T cells, B-cell-depleted T cells, or PBMCs came the material, which was cDNA or gDNA.

Original handling: Researchers report that nucleated cell counts were estimated from reference gene primer amplification. Data came from immunoSEQ multiplex PCR; TCRdb stores just in-frame clones and leaves some out. V and J calls and clone size are as listed in that table; D and trimming were resolved from the DNA. The table has about 45,000 clones, 85% to 95% seen once. Germline V gene sequence: CDR1 SGDLS, CDR2 YYNGEE. The V gene lost 2 bases and the J gene lost 8 bases, with 13 bases spanning the gap. The CDR3 is made up of 14 amino acids. Sequenced material: peripheral blood. The source is a human donor in a cohort sampled during active COVID-19. The V gene is TRBV9, the J gene TRBJ2-2; D ambiguous. Written as DNA, the CDR3 is TGTGCCAGCAGCGTCCAATCCGCGAGGGGGGAGCTGTTTTTT. This translates into CASSVQSARGELFF.